The clone carrying this T cell receptor (beta chain) was observed once. The data belong to a study of technical replicates of blood from a few donors. Per germline, CDR1 SGHDN and CDR2 FVKESK. V was trimmed by 4 bases and J by 3 bases, leaving 18 bases between them. The CDR3 runs 16 residues. The protocol was immunoSEQ multiplex PCR, while the TCRdb copy is restricted to in-frame clones and leaves out a portion. The sample holds just over 95,000 clones, approximately 94% seen once. Sequencing was performed on T cells isolated from PBMCs. The rearrangement links TRBV14 to TRBJ2-5; perhaps TRBD1 as D (6 bases). This receptor was taken from a human donor in good health. The CDR3 loop is CASSPMGARAKETQYF. In nucleotides, the CDR3 is TGTGCCAGCAGCCCAATGGGGGCGCGCGCTAAAGAGACCCAGTACTTC.